The 15 T cell receptor beta chains reported below all come from one sample, sequenced in a study of beta chain features in type 1 diabetes. Expressed TCRB transcripts were sequenced, since all the RNA that had been isolated was reverse transcribed. Produced via immunoSEQ multiplex PCR; TCRdb's table is partial and in-frame only. The top ten clones hold under 0.45% of a sample with 140,000 to 150,000 clones, 40% to 55% of them seen once. Material for sequencing was Tregs from blood. These receptors were collected from a young man in good health.

The chain couples TRBV5-1 to TRBJ1-2; D is unclear. Trimming stripped 3 bases from V and 8 bases from J, with 17 bases between. Germline CDR1 is SGHRS and CDR2 is YFSETQ. CDR3 length: 14 residues. CDR3 sequence: CASSSQTTQYGYTF. DNA for the CDR3: TGCGCCAGCAGCTCTCAGACAACCCAATACGGCTACACCTTC.

The chain uses TRBV2 and TRBJ2-1; TRBD2 is a possible D gene (5 bases). Germline loops: CDR1 SNHLY, CDR2 FYNNEI. Trimming left V 6 bases short and J 6 bases short, with 15 bases between. This CDR3 is built from 14 residues. The CDR3 region is CASRQIASTNEQFF. The CDR3, as DNA: TGTGCCAGCAGACAGATAGCGTCTACCAATGAGCAGTTCTTC.

Only a few counts were recorded for this clone. The chain uses TRBV27 and TRBJ1-5; D is perhaps TRBD1 (5 bases). Trimming removed 5 bases from V and 3 bases from J, with 8 bases in between. The germline V gene encodes CDR1 MNHEY and CDR2 SMNVEV (reference sequence). CDR3 size: 13 residues. CDR3 loop: CASSRQFNQPQHF. The CDR3 DNA reads as TGTGCCAGCAGTCGACAGTTCAATCAGCCCCAGCATTTT.

V is TRBV2 and J is TRBJ1-2; 7 positions agree with TRBD1. This CDR3 is built from 15 residues. Per germline, CDR1 SNHLY and CDR2 FYNNEI. Trimming at V came to 6 bases and at J to 2 bases, leaving 9 bases not matched to a gene. The CDR3 sequence is CASRMRGGANYGYTF. The CDR3 coding sequence is TGTGCCAGCAGAATGAGAGGGGGCGCAAACTATGGCTACACCTTC.

This clone has only a few counts. The CDR3 region has the DNA TGTGCCAGCTCACCAGGGACTAGCGGGGTCTACAATGAGCAGTTCTTC. Its protein is CASSPGTSGVYNEQFF. This sequence joins TRBV18 and TRBJ2-1, with TRBD2 matching over 13 bases. The germline V gene encodes CDR1 KGHSH and CDR2 LQKENI. V was clipped by 2 bases and J by 3 bases; unmatched bases: 1. CDR3 size: 16 residues. Using reference TRBV18 and TRBJ2-1 for the parts outside the CDR3, the full variable domain is NAGVMQNPRHLVRRRGQEARLRCSPMKGHSHVYWYRQLPEEGLKFMVYLQKENIIDESGMPKERFSAEFPKEGPSILRIQQVVRGDSAAYFCASSPGTSGVYNEQFFGPGTRLTVL.

V gene TRBV27 combines with J gene TRBJ2-2; D may be TRBD2 (5 bases). V lost 1 base and J 4 bases, leaving 10 bases between the germline ends. Germline assignment: CDR1 MNHEY and CDR2 SMNVEV (reference sequence). This CDR3 has 15 residues. For the CDR3, the DNA is TGTGCCAGCAGTTTATTACGAGGGTCCACCGGGGAGCTGTTTTTT. Its protein product is CASSLLRGSTGELFF.

This clone has a handful of counts. V usage is TRBV13 and J usage is TRBJ1-1, with D possibly TRBD1 on 5 matching bases. This CDR3 spans 14 amino acids. Deletions cut 5 bases from V and 4 bases from J, with 14 bases between. The germline gives CDR1 PRHDT, CDR2 FYEKMQ (reference sequence). The CDR3 bases are TGTGCCAGCAGCCCTAAGGGGATCGGCACTGAAGCTTTCTTT. Amino acids: CASSPKGIGTEAFF.

The chain joins TRBV7-9 to TRBJ2-1, with 11 bases lining up with TRBD2. The CDR3 loop spans 15 amino acids. The germline V gene has CDR1 SEHNR and CDR2 FQNEAQ (reference sequence). V lost 2 bases to trimming and J lost 6 bases; unmatched junction nucleotides: 3. The CDR3 is CASSLLAGGLNEQFF. The CDR3, as DNA: TGTGCCAGCAGCTTACTAGCGGGAGGACTCAATGAGCAGTTCTTC.

The chain couples TRBV2 to TRBJ1-2; D gene ambiguous. V lost 6 bases to trimming and J lost 4 bases, with 6 bases between them. This CDR3 comprises 11 residues. The germline CDR1 and CDR2 sequences are SNHLY and FYNNEI. This chain's CDR3 is CASRESYGYTF. In DNA, the CDR3 is TGTGCCAGCAGGGAGTCCTATGGCTACACCTTC.

The chain couples TRBV27 to TRBJ2-7; TRBD1 is a possible D gene (5 bases). CDR1 is MNHEY and CDR2 is SMNVEV in the germline V gene (reference sequence). Trimming shortened V by 4 bases and J by 0 bases, and 13 bases separated the two germline ends. The length of the CDR3 is 15 residues. The CDR3 nucleotides are TGTGCCAGCAGTTCGGCCGACAGAATCTCCTACGAGCAGTACTTC. This sequence encodes CASSSADRISYEQYF.

There are many counts of this clone. V usage is TRBV23-1 and J usage is TRBJ1-1; D is uncertain. TRBV23-1 is an ORF, and what it does is uncertain. V dropped 3 bases and J dropped 0 bases, with 8 bases sitting between them. The CDR3 spans 14 residues. As DNA, the CDR3 is TGCGCCAGCAGTCATGGGCTCTTGAACACTGAAGCTTTCTTT. As protein: CASSHGLLNTEAFF.

This clone was detected only a few times. The chain has TRBV28 and TRBJ2-7, with a possible D match to TRBD1 (6 bases). The CDR3 spans 14 residues. V was cut by 2 bases and J by 4 bases, with 12 bases left in between. Germline V gene sequence: CDR1 MDHEN, CDR2 SYDVKM. The CDR3 loop is CASSLIGQPYEQYF. The CDR3 nucleotides are TGTGCCAGCAGTTTAATCGGACAGCCTTACGAGCAGTACTTC.

For the CDR3, the DNA is TGTGCCAGCAGCTTGGGCCCTAACAATGAGCAGTTCTTC. Its protein product is CASSLGPNNEQFF. The J gene is TRBJ2-1, the V gene TRBV7-3, with no clear D. Germline CDR1 and CDR2: SGHTA and FQGTGA. The germline V and J ends were trimmed by 3 bases and 5 bases, with 8 bases remaining between them. This CDR3 spans 13 amino acids. Full variable domain (remainder filled in from reference TRBV7-3 and TRBJ2-1): GAGVSQTPSNKVTEKGKYVELRCDPISGHTALYWYRQSLGQGPEFLIYFQGTGAADDSGLPNDRFFAVRPEGSVSTLKIQRTERGDSAVYLCASSLGPNNEQFFGPGTRLTVL.

The V and J genes are TRBV4-3 and TRBJ1-2; 8 nucleotides line up with TRBD1. V shed 4 bases and J 3 bases; nucleotides not matched to a gene: 7. Germline V gene data show CDR1 as LGHNA and CDR2 as YSLEER. The CDR3 runs to 15 residues. The DNA for the CDR3 is TGCGCCAGCAGCCCGCGGACAGGGCACGACTATGGCTACACCTTC. This translates into CASSPRTGHDYGYTF.

J is TRBJ1-5 and V is TRBV11-2; D is possibly TRBD1 (5 bases). V lost 5 bases and J 6 bases, leaving 14 bases between the germline ends. Germline loops: CDR1 SGHAT, CDR2 FQNNGV. This CDR3 is built from 14 residues. The CDR3 here is CASSRGAGGQPQHF. DNA for the CDR3: TGTGCCAGCAGCCGCGGGGCTGGCGGTCAGCCCCAGCATTTT.